This section outlines one TCR beta chain sequence together with its context. Antigen: not known. This sample was taken from a study of shared clonotypes between healthy human individuals. Study-wide findings and caveats: A few donors showed sharing of 4.5% to 5% of naive CD4 clonotypes.

The CDR3 is made up of 18 amino acids. Per the germline V gene, CDR1 is SGHNT and CDR2 is YENEEA. Trimming took off 1 base at V and 1 base at J, with 18 bases between the two ends. Genomic DNA belonging to each subset was distributed in equal measure over several immunoSEQ plates. The data were produced by immunoSEQ multiplex PCR, yet TCRdb's version contains in-frame clones alone and is incomplete. The top ten hold 1% to 1.5% of the sample, which has about 1,500,000 clones, approximately 97% seen once. The sequencing input was naive CD4+ T cells sorted from blood. Specified subset: CD45RA+ positively selected. The chain links TRBV11-3 to TRBJ2-3; perhaps TRBD2 as D (6 bases). The TCR sequence derives from a man aged 25-45 years in good health. CDR3 sequence reads: CASSLGAQLAIGTDTQYF. CDR3 sequence (DNA): TGTGCCAGCAGCTTAGGCGCTCAACTAGCCATCGGCACAGATACGCAGTATTTT.